The TCR beta chain described here comes from a study of blood T cell repertoires in COVID-19. Study details: Sites across the United States, Italy and Spain contributed samples from acute and convalescent COVID-19. PBMCs, B-cell-depleted T cells, or T cells were the source of the cDNA or gDNA that made up the material.

The CDR3 runs to 13 residues. Germline CDR1 reads WSHSY; CDR2 reads SAAADI. Remarks on this clone: At one end the junction does not follow the germline gene, possibly because of a read error.

Authors' methods: Estimation of nucleated cell counts relied on the amplification of reference gene primers. This table comes from immunoSEQ multiplex PCR, and its TCRdb copy is limited to in-frame clones, with some not included. V and J calls and clone size are copied from that table; D and trimming were computed from the DNA. The sample has about 220,000 clones, approximately 78% seen once; the top ten hold approximately 5.2%. Followed over time, Seattle patients had been enrolled while infection was active. The source material was peripheral blood. This TCR was recovered from a woman in her 70s with COVID-19, enrolled during active disease. The V call is TRBV10-2, the J call TRBJ1-5; 8 bases fit TRBD1. The CDR3 loop reads CASCDRGSQPQHF. The CDR3 DNA is TGCGCCAGCTGTGACAGGGGAAGTCAGCCCCAGCATTTT.